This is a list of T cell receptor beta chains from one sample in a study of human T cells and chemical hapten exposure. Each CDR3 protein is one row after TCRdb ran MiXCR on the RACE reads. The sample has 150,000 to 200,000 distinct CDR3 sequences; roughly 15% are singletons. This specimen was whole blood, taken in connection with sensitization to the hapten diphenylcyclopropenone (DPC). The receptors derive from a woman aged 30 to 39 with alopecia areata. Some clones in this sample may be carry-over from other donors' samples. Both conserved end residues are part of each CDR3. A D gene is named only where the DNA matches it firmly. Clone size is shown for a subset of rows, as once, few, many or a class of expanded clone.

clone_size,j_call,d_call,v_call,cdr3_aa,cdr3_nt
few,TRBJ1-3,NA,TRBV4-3,CASSQTGSSGNTIYF,TGCGCCAGCAGCCAAACAGGGAGCTCTGGAAACACCATATATTTT
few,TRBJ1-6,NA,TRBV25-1,CASSALIGPLHF,TGTGCCAGCAGTGCCCTAATAGGACCCCTCCACTTT
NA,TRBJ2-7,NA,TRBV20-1,CSPKSYEQYF,TGCAGTCCTAAATCCTACGAGCAGTACTTC
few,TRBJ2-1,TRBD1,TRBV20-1,CSARPGTGANEQFF,TGCAGTGCTAGACCAGGGACAGGGGCGAATGAGCAGTTCTTC
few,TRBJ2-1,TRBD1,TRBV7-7,CASSLGTGNEQFF,TGTGCCAGCAGCTTAGGGACAGGGAATGAGCAGTTCTTC
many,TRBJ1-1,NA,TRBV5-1,CASMQKHNQNTEAFF,TGCGCCAGCATGCAGAAACATAACCAGAACACTGAAGCTTTCTTT
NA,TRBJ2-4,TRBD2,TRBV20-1,CSARVPTPGGTNIQYF,TGCAGTGCTAGAGTTCCCACACCCGGGGGGACAAACATTCAGTACTTC
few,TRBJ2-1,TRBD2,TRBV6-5,CASSGANEQFF,TGTGCCAGTAGCGGGGCAAATGAGCAGTTCTTC
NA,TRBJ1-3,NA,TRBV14,CASSQDRDLLRDTIYF,TGTGCCAGCAGCCAAGACAGGGACCTCCTTCGGGACACCATATATTTT
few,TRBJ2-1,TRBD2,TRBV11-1,CASSLTRTSGYEQFF,TGTGCCAGCAGCTTAACGAGGACTAGCGGGTATGAGCAGTTCTTC
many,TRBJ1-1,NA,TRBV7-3,CASSIGHSNTEAFF,TGTGCCAGCAGCATCGGACACTCAAACACTGAAGCTTTCTTT
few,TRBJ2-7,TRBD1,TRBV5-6,CASRPGTGRFYEQYF,TGTGCCAGCAGGCCAGGGACAGGGCGATTCTACGAGCAGTACTTC
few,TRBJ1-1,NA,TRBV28,CASSLPPTGSEAFF,TGTGCCAGCAGTTTACCCCCGACAGGATCAGAAGCTTTCTTT
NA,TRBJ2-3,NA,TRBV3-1,CASSLWTVTDTQYF,TGTGCCAGCAGCCTTTGGACAGTCACAGATACGCAGTATTTT
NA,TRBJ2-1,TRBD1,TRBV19,CASRGQGLYNEQFF,TGTGCCAGTAGAGGACAGGGGTTATACAATGAGCAGTTCTTC
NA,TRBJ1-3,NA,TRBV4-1,CAGSQAILGNTIYF,TGCGCCGGCAGCCAAGCTATTTTAGGAAACACCATATATTTT
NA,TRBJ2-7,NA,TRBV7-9,CASSPTRDEQYF,TGTGCCAGCAGCCCCACCCGGGACGAGCAGTACTTC
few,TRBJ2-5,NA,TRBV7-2,CASSFTTGETQYF,TGTGCCAGCAGCTTTACTACGGGGGAGACCCAGTACTTC
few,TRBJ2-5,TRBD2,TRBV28,CASSGRTSGKQETQYF,TGTGCCAGCAGTGGCCGGACTAGCGGGAAACAAGAGACCCAGTACTTC
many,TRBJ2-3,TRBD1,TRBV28,CASSYSGGPDTQYF,TGTGCCAGCAGTTACTCAGGGGGACCAGATACGCAGTATTTT
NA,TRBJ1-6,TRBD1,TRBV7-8,CASSLRYRGDSPLHF,TGTGCCAGCAGCTTACGGTACAGGGGCGATTCACCCCTCCACTTT
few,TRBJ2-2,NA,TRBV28,CASSISSGELFF,TGTGCCAGCAGTATCTCCTCCGGGGAGCTGTTTTTT
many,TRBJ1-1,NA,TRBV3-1,CASSPPGAEAFF,TGTGCCAGCAGCCCGCCGGGCGCTGAAGCTTTCTTT
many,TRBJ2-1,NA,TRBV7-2,CASSPRGEQFF,TGTGCCAGCAGCCCCCGCGGTGAGCAGTTCTTC
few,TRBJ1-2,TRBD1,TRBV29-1,CSVWTGENYGYTF,TGCAGCGTCTGGACAGGGGAAAACTATGGCTACACCTTC
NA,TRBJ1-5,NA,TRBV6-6,CASTRNDMGNQPQHF,TGTGCCAGCACCAGAAATGACATGGGCAATCAGCCCCAGCATTTT
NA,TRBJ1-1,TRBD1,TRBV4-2,CASSQGAGWTGPPAEAFF,TGTGCCAGCAGCCAAGGTGCCGGCTGGACAGGCCCACCGGCTGAAGCTTTCTTT
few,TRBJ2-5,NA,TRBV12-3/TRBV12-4,CASSFHQETQYF,TGTGCCAGCAGTTTCCACCAAGAGACCCAGTACTTC
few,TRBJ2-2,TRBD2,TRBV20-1,CSARDPGRADTGELFF,TGCAGTGCTAGAGACCCCGGGAGGGCCGACACCGGGGAGCTGTTTTTT
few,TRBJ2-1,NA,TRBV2,CASSEVRGWEEQFF,TGTGCCAGCAGTGAAGTGAGGGGCTGGGAAGAGCAGTTCTTC
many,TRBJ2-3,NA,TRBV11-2,CASSSAGQGTDTQYF,TGTGCCAGCAGCTCCGCGGGTCAGGGCACAGATACGCAGTATTTT
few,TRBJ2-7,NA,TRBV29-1,CSVRDGVYEQYF,TGCAGCGTGAGGGACGGGGTCTACGAGCAGTACTTC
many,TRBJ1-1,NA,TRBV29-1,CSVLSGPLNTEAFF,TGCAGCGTTCTTAGTGGACCCTTGAACACTGAAGCTTTCTTT
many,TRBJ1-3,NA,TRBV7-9,CASSLIAGVAGNTIYF,TGTGCCAGCAGCTTAATTGCCGGGGTGGCTGGAAACACCATATATTTT
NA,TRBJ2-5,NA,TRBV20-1,CSARVLGETQYF,TGCAGTGCTAGAGTCCTGGGAGAGACCCAGTACTTC
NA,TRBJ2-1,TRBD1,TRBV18,CASSLRPGQGHNEQFF,TGTGCCAGCTCACTAAGACCGGGACAGGGGCACAATGAGCAGTTCTTC